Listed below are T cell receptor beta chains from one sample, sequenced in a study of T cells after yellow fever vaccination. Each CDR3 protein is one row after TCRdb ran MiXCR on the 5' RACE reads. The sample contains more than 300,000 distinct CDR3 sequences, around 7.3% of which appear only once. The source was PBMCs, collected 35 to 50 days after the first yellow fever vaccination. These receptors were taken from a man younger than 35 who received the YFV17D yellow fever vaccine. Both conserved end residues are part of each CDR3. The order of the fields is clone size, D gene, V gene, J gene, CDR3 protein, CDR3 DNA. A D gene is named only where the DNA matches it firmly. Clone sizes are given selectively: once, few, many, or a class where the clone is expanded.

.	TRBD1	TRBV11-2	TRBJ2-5	CASSLVAGTGIGTQYF	TGTGCCAGCAGCTTAGTCGCCGGGACAGGGATTGGGACCCAGTACTTC
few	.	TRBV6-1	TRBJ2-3	CASSPGHFTDTQYF	TGTGCCAGCAGTCCCGGACACTTCACAGATACGCAGTATTTT
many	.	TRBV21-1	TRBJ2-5	CASSCYGQQETQYF	TGTGCCAGCAGTTGTTACGGACAGCAAGAGACCCAGTACTTC
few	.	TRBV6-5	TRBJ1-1	CASSNTGGIDTEAFF	TGTGCCAGCAGTAACACCGGGGGGATTGACACTGAAGCTTTCTTT
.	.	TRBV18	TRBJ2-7	CASSYGQTSYEQYF	TGTGCCAGCTCATACGGACAGACGTCCTACGAGCAGTACTTC
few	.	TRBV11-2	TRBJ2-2	CASSLEGWRGGTGELFF	TGTGCCAGCAGCTTAGAGGGGTGGCGGGGCGGCACCGGGGAGCTGTTTTTT
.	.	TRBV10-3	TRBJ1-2	CAIFGYSNYGYTF	TGTGCCATCTTCGGATACAGTAACTATGGCTACACCTTC
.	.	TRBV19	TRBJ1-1	CASSTGAVTEAFF	TGTGCCAGTTCGACGGGGGCGGTCACTGAAGCTTTCTTT
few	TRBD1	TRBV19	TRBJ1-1	CATYRGPYTEAFF	TGTGCCACCTACAGGGGCCCCTACACTGAAGCTTTCTTT
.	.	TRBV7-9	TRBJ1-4	CASSLQGTSEKLFF	TGTGCCAGCAGCTTACAAGGAACTAGCGAAAAACTGTTTTTT
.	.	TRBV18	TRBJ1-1	CASSPATSGREAFF	TGTGCCAGCTCACCCGCAACGTCGGGACGCGAAGCTTTCTTT
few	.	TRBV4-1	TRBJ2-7	CASSQDSPFYEQYF	TGCGCCAGCAGCCAAGATTCCCCATTCTACGAGCAGTACTTC
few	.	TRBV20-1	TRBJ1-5	CSARPSWDQPQHF	TGCAGTGCCCGGCCTTCGTGGGATCAGCCCCAGCATTTT
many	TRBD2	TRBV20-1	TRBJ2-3	CSARDLVGGDTQYF	TGCAGTGCTAGAGATCTGGTCGGGGGGGATACGCAGTATTTT
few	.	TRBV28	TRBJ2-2	CASNPLTGDITGELFF	TGTGCCAGCAACCCTCTTACGGGGGACATAACCGGGGAGCTGTTTTTT
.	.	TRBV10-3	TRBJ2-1	CAIRPLGDPYNEQFF	TGTGCCATCAGACCCCTCGGGGACCCCTACAATGAGCAGTTCTTC
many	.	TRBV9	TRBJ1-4	CASSPGQRRDQKLFF	TGTGCCAGCAGCCCCGGACAGAGACGGGATCAAAAACTGTTTTTT
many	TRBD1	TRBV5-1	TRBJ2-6	CASSLGQVHSGANVLTF	TGCGCCAGCAGCCTCGGACAGGTTCACTCTGGGGCCAACGTCCTGACTTTC
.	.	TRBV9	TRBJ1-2	CASSVVSYGYTF	TGTGCCAGCAGCGTAGTAAGCTATGGCTACACCTTC
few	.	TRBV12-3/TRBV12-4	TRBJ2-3	CASSPNSYGTDTQYF	TGTGCCAGCAGTCCTAACTCTTACGGCACAGATACGCAGTATTTT
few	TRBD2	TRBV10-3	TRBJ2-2	CAISESGLASTGELFF	TGTGCCATCAGTGAGTCCGGACTAGCATCCACCGGGGAGCTGTTTTTT
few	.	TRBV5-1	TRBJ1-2	CASSFGQTNDYGYTF	TGCGCCAGCAGCTTCGGGCAGACAAATGACTATGGCTACACCTTC
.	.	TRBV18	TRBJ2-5	CASSPLIRQETQYF	TGTGCCAGCTCACCTCTGATAAGACAAGAGACCCAGTACTTC
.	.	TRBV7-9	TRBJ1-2	CASSLGSRRGDGYTF	TGTGCCAGCAGTCTAGGATCGCGCCGGGGGGACGGCTACACCTTC
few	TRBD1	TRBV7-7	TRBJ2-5	CASSLGGTGAETQYF	TGTGCTAGCAGCTTAGGGGGTACAGGGGCAGAGACCCAGTACTTC
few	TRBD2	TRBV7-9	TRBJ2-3	CASSLATSYTDTQYF	TGTGCCAGCAGCTTAGCGACTAGCTACACAGATACGCAGTATTTT
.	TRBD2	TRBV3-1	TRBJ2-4	CASSQDFRAGTRLNIQYF	TGTGCCAGCAGCCAAGATTTCAGAGCGGGGACCCGTCTAAACATTCAGTACTTC
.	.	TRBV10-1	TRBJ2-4	CASSESSAGLAKNIQYF	TGCGCCAGCAGTGAGTCGAGTGCAGGGCTAGCCAAAAACATTCAGTACTTC
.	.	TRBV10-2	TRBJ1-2	CASRATENYGYTF	TGCGCCAGCAGGGCGACAGAGAACTATGGCTACACCTTC
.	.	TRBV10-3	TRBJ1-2	CAIDSRGDVGGYTF	TGTGCCATTGACTCTCGGGGGGACGTCGGTGGCTACACCTTC
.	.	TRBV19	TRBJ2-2	CASSIVPTGELFF	TGTGCCAGTAGTATAGTACCCACCGGGGAGCTGTTTTTT
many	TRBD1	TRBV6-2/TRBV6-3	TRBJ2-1	CASSSQGNEQFF	TGTGCCAGCAGTTCACAGGGGAATGAGCAGTTCTTC
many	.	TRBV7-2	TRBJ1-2	CASSSPRVYGYTF	TGTGCCAGCAGCTCCCCCCGGGTCTATGGCTACACCTTC
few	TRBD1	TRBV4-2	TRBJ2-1	CASSQDGGQGVGEQFF	TGTGCCAGCAGCCAAGATGGGGGACAGGGGGTAGGTGAGCAGTTCTTC
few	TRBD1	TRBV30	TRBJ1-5	CAWRATSDRGGWSNQPQHF	TGTGCCTGGAGGGCCACGTCCGACAGGGGGGGATGGAGCAATCAGCCCCAGCATTTT
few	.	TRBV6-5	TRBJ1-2	CASSLGRVNYGYTF	TGTGCCAGCAGTTTGGGCAGGGTTAACTATGGCTACACCTTC
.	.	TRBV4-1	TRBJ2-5	CASSQADQETQYF	TGCGCCAGCAGCCAAGCGGACCAGGAGACCCAGTACTTC
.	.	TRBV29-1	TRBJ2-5	CSVSVAAGGTQYF	TGCAGCGTTTCGGTGGCCGCCGGGGGGACCCAGTACTTC
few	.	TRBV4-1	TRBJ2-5	CASSQGEVASETQYF	TGCGCCAGCAGCCAAGGCGAGGTAGCGTCGGAGACCCAGTACTTC
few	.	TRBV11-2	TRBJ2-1	CASSPSTGGYNEQFF	TGTGCCAGCAGCCCGAGCACCGGGGGCTACAATGAGCAGTTCTTC
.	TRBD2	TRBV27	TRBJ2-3	CASSLAGGLAQYF	TGTGCCAGCAGTTTAGCCGGGGGACTAGCACAATATTTT
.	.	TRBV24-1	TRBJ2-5	CATSAGSHETQYF	TGTGCCACCAGTGCAGGAAGCCATGAGACCCAGTACTTC
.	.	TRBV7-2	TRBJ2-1	CASSLNNEQFF	TGTGCCAGCAGCTTAAACAATGAGCAGTTCTTC
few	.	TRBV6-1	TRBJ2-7	CASRVNRDLYEQYF	TGTGCCAGCAGAGTCAACCGGGACCTCTACGAGCAGTACTTC
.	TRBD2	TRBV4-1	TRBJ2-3	CASSLTGGAGFSSTDTQYF	TGCGCCAGCAGCCTGACCGGGGGGGCGGGCTTCTCTAGCACAGATACGCAGTATTTT
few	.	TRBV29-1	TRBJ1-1	CSVEGQRRNTEAFF	TGCAGCGTTGAAGGACAACGGAGGAACACTGAAGCTTTCTTT
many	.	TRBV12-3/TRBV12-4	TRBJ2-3	CASTSDAQRTDTQYF	TGTGCCAGCACCTCGGACGCCCAGAGGACAGATACGCAGTATTTT
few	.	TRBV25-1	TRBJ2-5	CASSRSAGPGETQYF	TGTGCCAGCAGCCGATCCGCGGGGCCGGGGGAGACCCAGTACTTC
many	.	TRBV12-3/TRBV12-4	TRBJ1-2	CASRPSGTFLGYTF	TGTGCCAGCAGACCCTCGGGGACGTTTTTGGGCTACACCTTC
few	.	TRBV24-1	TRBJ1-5	CATSDSNQPQHF	TGTGCCACCAGTGATAGCAATCAGCCCCAGCATTTT
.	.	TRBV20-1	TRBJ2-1	CSASSAGYNEQFF	TGCAGTGCTAGTTCGGCGGGGTACAATGAGCAGTTCTTC
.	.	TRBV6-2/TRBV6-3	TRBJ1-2	CASSYGDYGYTF	TGTGCCAGCAGTTACGGAGACTATGGCTACACCTTC
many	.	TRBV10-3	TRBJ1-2	CAISEPPWYGYTF	TGTGCCATCAGTGAGCCCCCTTGGTATGGCTACACCTTC
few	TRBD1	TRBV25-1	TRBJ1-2	CASSEAGGNYGYTF	TGTGCCAGCAGTGAGGCAGGGGGTAACTATGGCTACACCTTC